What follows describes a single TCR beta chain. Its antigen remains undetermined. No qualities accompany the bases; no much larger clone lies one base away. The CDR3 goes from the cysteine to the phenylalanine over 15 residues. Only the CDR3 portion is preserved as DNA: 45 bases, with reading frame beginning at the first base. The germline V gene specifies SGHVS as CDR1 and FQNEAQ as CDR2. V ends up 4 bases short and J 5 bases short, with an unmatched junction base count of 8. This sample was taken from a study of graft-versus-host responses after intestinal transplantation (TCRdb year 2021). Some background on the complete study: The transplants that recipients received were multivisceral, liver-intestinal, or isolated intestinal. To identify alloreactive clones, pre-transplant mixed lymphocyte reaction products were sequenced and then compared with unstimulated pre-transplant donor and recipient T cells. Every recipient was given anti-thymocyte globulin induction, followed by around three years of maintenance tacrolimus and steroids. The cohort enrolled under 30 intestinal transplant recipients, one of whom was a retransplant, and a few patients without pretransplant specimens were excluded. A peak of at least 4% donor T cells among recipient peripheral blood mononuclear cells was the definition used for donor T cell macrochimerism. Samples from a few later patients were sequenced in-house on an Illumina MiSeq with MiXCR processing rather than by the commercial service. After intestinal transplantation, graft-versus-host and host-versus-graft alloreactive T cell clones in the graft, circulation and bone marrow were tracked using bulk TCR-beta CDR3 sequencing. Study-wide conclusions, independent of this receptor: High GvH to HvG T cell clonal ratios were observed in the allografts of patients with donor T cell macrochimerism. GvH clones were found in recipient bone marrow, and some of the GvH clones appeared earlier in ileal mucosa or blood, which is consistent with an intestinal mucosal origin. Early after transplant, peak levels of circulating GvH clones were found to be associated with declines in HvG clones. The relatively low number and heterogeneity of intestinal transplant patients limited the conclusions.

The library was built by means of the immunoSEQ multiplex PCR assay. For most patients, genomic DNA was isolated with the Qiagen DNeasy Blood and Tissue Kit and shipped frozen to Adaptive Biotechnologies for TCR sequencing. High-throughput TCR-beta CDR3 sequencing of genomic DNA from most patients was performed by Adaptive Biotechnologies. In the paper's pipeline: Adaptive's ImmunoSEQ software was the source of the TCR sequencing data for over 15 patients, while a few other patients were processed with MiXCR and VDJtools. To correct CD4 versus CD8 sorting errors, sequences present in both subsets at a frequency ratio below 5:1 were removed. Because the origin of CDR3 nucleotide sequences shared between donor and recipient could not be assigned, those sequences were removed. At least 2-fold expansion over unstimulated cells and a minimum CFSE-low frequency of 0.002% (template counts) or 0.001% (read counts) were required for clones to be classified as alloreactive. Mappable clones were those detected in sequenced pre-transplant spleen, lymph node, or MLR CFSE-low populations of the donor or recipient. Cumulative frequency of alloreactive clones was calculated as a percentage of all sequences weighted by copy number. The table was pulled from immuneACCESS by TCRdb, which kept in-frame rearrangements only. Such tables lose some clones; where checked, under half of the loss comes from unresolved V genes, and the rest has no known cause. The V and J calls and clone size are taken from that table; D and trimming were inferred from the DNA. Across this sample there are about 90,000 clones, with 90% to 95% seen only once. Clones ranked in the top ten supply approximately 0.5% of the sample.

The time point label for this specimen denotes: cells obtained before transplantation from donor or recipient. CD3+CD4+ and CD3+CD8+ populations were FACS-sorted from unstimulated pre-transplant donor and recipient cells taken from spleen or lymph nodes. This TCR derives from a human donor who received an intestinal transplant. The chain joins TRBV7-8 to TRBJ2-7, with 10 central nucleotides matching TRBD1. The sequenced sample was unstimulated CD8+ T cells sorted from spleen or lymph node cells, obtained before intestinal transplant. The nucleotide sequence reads TGTGCCAGCAGCTCGGACGGACAGGGGGTAAACGAGCAGTACTTC. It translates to CASSSDGQGVNEQYF.